The TCR beta chain described here comes from a study of cytotoxic CD8 clonotypes in ibrutinib-treated CLL. Profiling relied on immunoSEQ multiplex PCR, and the TCRdb table lists in-frame clones only, not all of them. The sample carries some 130,000 clones, 70% to 90% recorded once. The study's findings and limits: Progressing and sustained-remission patients had different sampling times. Elevated clonality accompanied ibrutinib response, with a return toward baseline values at progression. Rare overall, public clonotypes shrank or held steady under therapy.

J lost 3 bases, V lost 3 bases, and 25 bases had no gene match. CDR1 and CDR2 from the germline V gene are MDHEN and SYDVKM. The length of the CDR3 is 21 residues. As regards this clone: Its antigen remains unidentified.

The rearrangement links TRBV28 to TRBJ2-7; TRBD1 matches 8 bases. This clonotype was sampled from a human donor with chronic lymphocytic leukemia. Here the sequenced sample was PBMCs, taken after 24 months of ibrutinib treatment. The CDR3 loop is CASSFSPLKPNQPGQGYEQYF. CDR3 DNA: TGTGCCAGCAGTTTCAGTCCTCTGAAGCCAAATCAACCCGGACAGGGCTACGAGCAGTACTTC.